This record concerns one T cell receptor beta chain sequence. It has no known antigen specificity. Per-base quality was not reported, and no clone a single base away is much larger than it. This sample was taken from a study of T cell changes during pregnancy in multiple sclerosis (dated by TCRdb to between 2018 and 2020). At the level of the whole study: Changes in the T cell repertoire over the course of pregnancy were examined in this study in women with multiple sclerosis.

The method was the immunoSEQ multiplex PCR assay. What TCRdb holds here is the immuneACCESS table cut down to in-frame rearrangements. Part of the clones is not present; checked against another copy, under half of the missing clones reflect an unresolved V gene, and the others are unexplained. This sample lists approximately 57,000 clones; around 90% were detected once. Jointly, the top ten make up roughly 0.2% of the sample. In the germline V gene (reference sequence), CDR1 corresponds to LNHNV and CDR2 to YYDKDF. Spanning cysteine to phenylalanine, the CDR3 consists of 16 amino acids. This entry keeps only the CDR3 DNA: 48 bases, framed from base 1. Trimming removed 2 bases from V and 4 bases from J; the gene matches leave 8 bases unexplained.

The chain was built from TRBV15 and TRBJ2-7, with 10 middle bases fitting TRBD2. This material consisted of CD4+ T cells from peripheral blood mononuclear cells, taken in the second trimester of pregnancy. This clonotype was sampled from a female donor with multiple sclerosis, enrolled in a pregnancy study. The CDR3: CATSRRPSGRLYEQYF. The DNA sequence reads TGTGCCACCAGCAGACGCCCTAGCGGGAGACTATACGAGCAGTACTTC.